Listed here are 7 T cell receptor beta chains from one sample, sequenced in a study of post-analysis software for immune sequencing data. Study-wide points: Higher frequency in patients than in controls was seen for several TRBV segments, with TRBV5-6, TRBV5-1 and TRBV20-1 among them.

No cognate antigen is known for these TCRs. TCR beta cDNA libraries included unique molecular identifiers. TCRdb reprocessed the PCR reads via MiXCR and lists one record per CDR3 protein. The table lists 430,000 or so distinct CDR3 sequences, approximately 39% of them singletons. Input material: blood. These receptors were collected from a girl aged 2 to 9 with multiple sclerosis.

The V call is TRBV6-2 or TRBV6-3, the J call TRBJ2-3; D call uncertain. Per the germline V gene, CDR1 is MNHEY and CDR2 is SVGEGT. Trimming pared 8 bases from V and 3 bases from J, leaving 15 bases between. CDR3 length equals 14 residues. The CDR3: CASLPRRETDTQYF. The CDR3 region has the DNA TGTGCCAGCCTTCCCCGACGCGAAACAGATACGCAGTATTTT.

This clonotype was counted a few times. The chain couples TRBV7-9 to TRBJ2-5; D ambiguous. Germline lookup yields CDR1 SEHNR and CDR2 FQNEAQ (reference sequence). V was cut by 4 bases and J by 4 bases, with 13 bases left in between. The CDR3 has 14 amino acids. The CDR3 DNA follows: TGTGCCAGCAGCTCATTGTCGGGTACAGAGACCCAGTACTTC. Protein sequence: CASSSLSGTETQYF.

There are a few counts of this clonotype. The chain joins TRBV29-1 to TRBJ1-1; D call uncertain. Trimming stripped 7 bases from V and 1 base from J, with 16 bases between. The CDR3 spans 14 residues. The V gene's germline CDR1 is SQVTM and CDR2 ANQGSEA. CDR3 nucleotides: TGCAGCGCGCACAGCCTCCAAGCGAACACTGAAGCTTTCTTT. It is translated as CSAHSLQANTEAFF. Variable domain in full (rest from reference TRBV29-1 and TRBJ1-1): SAVISQKPSRDICQRGTSLTIQCQVDSQVTMMFWYRQQPGQSLTLIATANQGSEATYESGFVIDKFPISRPNLTFSTLTVSNMSPEDSSIYLCSAHSLQANTEAFFGQGTRLTVV.

This rearrangement joins TRBV28 to TRBJ1-2, with a possible D match to TRBD1 (5 bases). This CDR3 is built from 13 residues. The germline gives CDR1 MDHEN, CDR2 SYDVKM. V was pared by 2 bases and J by 4 bases, with 8 bases between. CDR3 residues: CASSLRQIYGYTF. CDR3 DNA sequence: TGTGCCAGCAGTTTAAGACAGATCTATGGCTACACCTTC.

This clonotype was observed a handful of times. One end of the junction fails to match germline, which may point to a read error. The genes are TRBV10-3 and TRBJ1-6, with D hard to call. The germline gives CDR1 ENHRY, CDR2 SYGVKD. This CDR3 contains 14 residues. The CDR3 sequence: CAISESVQRSPPHF. The CDR3 DNA reads TGTGCCATCAGTGAGTCGGTCCAGAGATCACCCCCCCACTTT.

V gene TRBV6-1 combines with J gene TRBJ1-5, with 7 bases fitting TRBD1. This CDR3 contains 15 residues. Germline V CDR1 and CDR2: MNHNS, SASEGT. Germline trimming cut 6 bases from V and 4 bases from J; bases unmatched to any gene: 9. DNA of the CDR3: TGTGCCAGCAGACAGCGGGACAGCTTAAATCAGCCCCAGCATTTT. Translating it yields CASRQRDSLNQPQHF.

The genes are TRBV11-1 and TRBJ2-7, with 10 bases identical to TRBD1. Germline assignment: CDR1 SGHAT and CDR2 FQDESV (reference sequence). The CDR3 is 16 residues long. J was trimmed by 3 bases and V by 4 bases; bases with no gene match: 9. The DNA for the CDR3 is TGTGCCAGCAGCTCAGACCGGACAGGGGGGTTCTACGAGCAGTACTTC. Translating it yields CASSSDRTGGFYEQYF.